The 25 T cell receptor beta chains presented below share a single source sample, sequenced in a study of T cell changes during pregnancy in multiple sclerosis. Some clones are missing from TCRdb's copy, which holds only in-frame ones; the method was immunoSEQ multiplex PCR. In the table there are over 90,000 clones, under 95% of which are singletons. The sequences come from peripheral blood, collected before pregnancy. Every receptor here comes from a female donor with multiple sclerosis, enrolled in a pregnancy study.

This chain joins TRBV29-1 and TRBJ2-1; 7 bases align to TRBD1. V trimming: 7 bases; J trimming: 3 bases; junction bases outside the gene matches: 3. There are 12 residues in the CDR3. Germline values: CDR1 SQVTM, CDR2 ANQGSEA. CDR3 DNA sequence: TGCAGCGACCGACAGGGCTACAATGAGCAGTTCTTC. It codes for CSDRQGYNEQFF.

V is TRBV5-5 and J is TRBJ2-5; D is possibly TRBD2 (6 bases). CDR1 is SGHKS and CDR2 is YYEKEE in the germline V gene (reference sequence). The V end lost 1 base, the J end lost 2 bases, and 12 bases lay between the germline ends. CDR3 length: 15 amino acids. The CDR3 protein is CASSLIPTSQETQYF. The CDR3 DNA is TGTGCCAGCAGCTTGATCCCGACTAGTCAAGAGACCCAGTACTTC.

The V and J genes are TRBV29-1 and TRBJ1-4; 8 bases match TRBD1. Trimming removed 6 bases from V and 5 bases from J; junction bases left unmatched: 8. This CDR3 has 14 amino acids. The germline V gene has CDR1 SQVTM and CDR2 ANQGSEA. CDR3 in DNA: TGCAGCGTCTGGGGCGGACAGGGAAATGAAAAACTGTTTTTT. As protein: CSVWGGQGNEKLFF. The full variable domain, with the rest looked up from reference TRBV29-1 and TRBJ1-4, is SAVISQKPSRDICQRGTSLTIQCQVDSQVTMMFWYRQQPGQSLTLIATANQGSEATYESGFVIDKFPISRPNLTFSTLTVSNMSPEDSSIYLCSVWGGQGNEKLFFGSGTQLSVL.

V gene TRBV4-1 combines with J gene TRBJ2-1; TRBD2 is a possible D gene (6 bases). From germline, CDR1 is MGHRA and CDR2 YSYEKL. This CDR3 region has 18 residues. With 1 base removed from V and 2 bases from J, the gap between germline ends came to 18 bases. The CDR3 sequence: CASSQVDMGIAAYNEQFF. CDR3 DNA: TGCGCCAGCAGCCAAGTTGATATGGGAATAGCGGCCTACAATGAGCAGTTCTTC.

The rearrangement uses TRBV6-1 and TRBJ2-2; 7 nucleotides align to TRBD1. The CDR3 loop spans 12 amino acids. Germline V gene lookup returns CDR1 MNHNS and CDR2 SASEGT. The junction had 5 bases not matched to a gene; V was cut back by 9 bases and J by 7 bases. For the CDR3, the DNA is TGTGCCAGTGACAGGGACATCGGGGAGCTGTTTTTT. Translated, it gives CASDRDIGELFF.

CDR3 sequence: CASSQLGEGNGNQPQHF. CDR3 coding DNA: TGTGCCAGCTCACAATTAGGGGAGGGCAACGGCAATCAGCCCCAGCATTTT. The chain is built from TRBV18 and TRBJ1-5; a weak D match, TRBD1 (5 bases). V lost 4 bases and J lost 2, with 18 bases in between. This CDR3 spans 17 amino acids. Looked up from germline, CDR1 is KGHSH and CDR2 is LQKENI.

CDR3 coding DNA: TGTGCCAGCAGCTCCGGACAGGGATCGTCTGAAGCTTTCTTT. Translated: CASSSGQGSSEAFF. V and J are TRBV7-6 and TRBJ1-1; 8 bases fit TRBD1. The germline V gene encodes CDR1 SGHVS and CDR2 FNYEAQ. With 4 bases clipped from V and 6 bases from J, the junction kept 7 bases outside the gene matches. The length of the CDR3 is 14 residues.

J is TRBJ2-1 and V is TRBV7-3; 8 bases map to TRBD1. There are 12 residues in the CDR3. CDR1 is SGHTA, CDR2 FQGTGA, per germline. Trimming took 5 bases from V and 14 from J; bases not matched to a gene: 8. Here the CDR3 DNA reads TGTGCCAGCAGCCCCGACAGGGGTGAAAAGTTCTTC. Protein product: CASSPDRGEKFF.

Only one count was recorded for this clone. V gene TRBV5-6 combines with J gene TRBJ1-3, with 7 positions matching TRBD1. Per germline, CDR1 SGHDT and CDR2 YYEEEE. This CDR3 contains 14 residues. J gave up 2 bases and V 4 bases, and 3 bases lay outside the gene matches. CDR3 nucleotide sequence: TGTGCCAGCAGCGCAGGGGGAACTGGAAACACCATATATTTT. Amino acid sequence: CASSAGGTGNTIYF.

This chain joins TRBV4-1 and TRBJ2-1; TRBD2 matches 9 bases. Germline lookup yields CDR1 MGHRA and CDR2 YSYEKL. V shed 3 bases and J 7 bases; nucleotides not matched to a gene: 4. CDR3 length: 14 amino acids. Here the CDR3 DNA reads TGCGCCAGCAGCCAGAGGCGGGGGGGAAATGAGCAGTTCTTC. Translated: CASSQRRGGNEQFF.

The V call is TRBV4-1, the J call TRBJ1-2; D uncertain. This CDR3 contains 17 residues. The V end lost 0 bases, the J end lost 4 bases, and 18 bases lay between the germline ends. Germline assignment: CDR1 MGHRA and CDR2 YSYEKL. The CDR3 bases are TGCGCCAGCAGCCAAGATCCCGGGGTAGGAGGTAGCTATGGCTACACCTTC. The encoded protein is CASSQDPGVGGSYGYTF.

This clone was observed once. The rearrangement links TRBV5-1 to TRBJ2-7; 13 nucleotides line up with TRBD2. This CDR3 comprises 18 residues. The J segment lost 3 bases and the V segment lost 3 bases, leaving 12 bases of the junction unmatched. The V gene's germline CDR1 is SGHRS and CDR2 YFSETQ. CDR3: CASSYGQGTSGVYYEQYF. CDR3 DNA: TGCGCCAGCAGCTACGGACAGGGGACTAGCGGGGTTTACTACGAGCAGTACTTC.

The DNA of the CDR3 is TGTGCCAGCAGCCGGACGGGGACAGTCAACTACGAGCAGTACTTC. Translated: CASSRTGTVNYEQYF. The J gene is TRBJ2-7, the V gene TRBV6-5, with 7 bases matching TRBD1. The germline CDR1 and CDR2 sequences are MNHEY and SVGAGI. The CDR3 is made up of 15 amino acids. V shed 6 bases, J shed 3 bases, and the junction held 11 bases outside the gene matches.

The gene calls are TRBV19 and TRBJ1-3; 9 bases are shared with TRBD1. V lost 8 bases and J lost 2; bases outside the gene matches: 7. This CDR3 region has 15 residues. Germline CDR1 LNHDA, CDR2 SQIVND (reference sequence). CDR3 sequence: CASGLRQGAGNTIYF. The CDR3 nucleotides read TGTGCCAGTGGCTTACGACAGGGGGCTGGAAACACCATATATTTT. Combining the CDR3 with reference TRBV19 and TRBJ1-3 gives the whole variable domain DGGITQSPKYLFRKEGQNVTLSCEQNLNHDAMYWYRQDPGQGLRLIYYSQIVNDFQKGDIAEGYSVSREKKESFPLTVTSAQKNPTAFYLCASGLRQGAGNTIYFGEGSWLTVV.

The chain uses TRBV28 and TRBJ2-1; 7 bases map to TRBD2. The CDR3 loop spans 15 amino acids. Germline V gene lookup returns CDR1 MDHEN and CDR2 SYDVKM. J was trimmed by 3 bases and V by 7 bases; bases with no gene match: 9. As DNA, the CDR3 is TGTGCCAGCACCACACGGGGGGAGGGCTACAATGAGCAGTTCTTC. Its translation: CASTTRGEGYNEQFF.

The CDR3 nucleotides read TGCGCCAGCAGCTTTCTGGGTCGGCAGGGAGAAGCTTTCTTT. It is translated as CASSFLGRQGEAFF. The J gene is TRBJ1-1, the V gene TRBV5-1, with D perhaps TRBD1 (5 bases). V lost 2 bases to trimming and J lost 8 bases, with 16 bases between them. Germline V gene sequence: CDR1 SGHRS, CDR2 YFSETQ. The length of the CDR3 is 14 residues.

The gene calls are TRBV27 and TRBJ2-7; D is unresolved. The CDR3 is 15 amino acids. V dropped 2 bases and J dropped 5 bases, with 16 bases sitting between them. Germline CDR1 reads MNHEY; CDR2 reads SMNVEV (reference sequence). The CDR3 is CASSLSFYLLDEQYF. In DNA form, the CDR3 reads TGTGCCAGCAGTTTAAGTTTTTATCTCCTAGACGAGCAGTACTTC.

As DNA, the CDR3 is TGTGCCAGCTCACCACCGAAGGGAGCAACTAATGAAAAACTGTTTTTT. Residues: CASSPPKGATNEKLFF. The J gene is TRBJ1-4, the V gene TRBV18; no firm D call. V lost 0 bases, J lost 0 bases, and 8 bases lay in between. This CDR3 is built from 16 residues. Germline V gene sequence: CDR1 KGHSH, CDR2 LQKENI.

The chain links TRBV18 to TRBJ1-1; D possibly corresponds to TRBD1 (6 bases). Looked up from germline, CDR1 is KGHSH and CDR2 is LQKENI. V was cut by 3 bases and J by 4 bases, with 18 bases left in between. The CDR3 length is 16 residues. This CDR3 is CASSPKNGGAGTEAFF. Here the CDR3 DNA reads TGTGCCAGCTCACCTAAAAACGGGGGGGCAGGCACTGAAGCTTTCTTT.

This chain links TRBV28 with TRBJ2-1, with D maybe TRBD2 (6 bases). V lost 2 bases, J lost 7 bases, and 21 bases lay in between. In germline, CDR1 is MDHEN, CDR2 SYDVKM. The CDR3 runs to 17 residues. The DNA for the CDR3 is TGTGCCAGCAGTTTACGCACTAGTCGGAGGGGTAAAAATGAGCAGTTCTTC. Its protein is CASSLRTSRRGKNEQFF.

V gene TRBV2 combines with J gene TRBJ2-7; TRBD1 aligns across 9 bases. CDR1 is SNHLY and CDR2 is FYNNEI in the germline V gene. With 0 bases clipped from V and 4 bases from J, the junction kept 4 bases outside the gene matches. There are 15 residues in the CDR3. In nucleotides, the CDR3 is TGTGCCAGCAGTGAAGCAGGGACAGGGCCTTACGAGCAGTACTTC. This gives the protein CASSEAGTGPYEQYF.

The chain combines TRBV9 with TRBJ1-6, with TRBD1 identical over 8 bases. The germline CDR1 and CDR2 sequences are SGDLS and YYNGEE. The CDR3 runs to 17 residues. The V segment lost 4 bases and the J segment 2 bases; nucleotides outside the gene matches: 8. The CDR3 reads CASSKRQGKTYNSPLHF. DNA of the CDR3: TGTGCCAGCAGCAAACGACAGGGGAAGACCTATAATTCACCCCTCCACTTT.

The rearrangement links TRBV7-9 to TRBJ2-5; 14 nucleotides match TRBD2. The V segment lost 5 bases and the J segment 4 bases; nucleotides outside the gene matches: 3. This CDR3 spans 15 amino acids. Germline V gene data show CDR1 as SEHNR and CDR2 as FQNEAQ (reference sequence). CDR3: CASSPTSGGAETQYF. The DNA of the CDR3 is TGTGCCAGCAGCCCGACTAGCGGGGGGGCAGAGACCCAGTACTTC.

The rearrangement joins TRBV5-1 to TRBJ1-4, with 9 positions matching TRBD1. The germline V gene encodes CDR1 SGHRS and CDR2 YFSETQ. This CDR3 is 16 amino acids long. Losses at the gene ends were 2 bases for V and 4 bases for J; bases not matched to a gene: 6. CDR3: CASSLRSTGGNEKLFF. The CDR3 region has the DNA TGCGCCAGCAGCTTAAGGTCGACAGGGGGTAATGAAAAACTGTTTTTT.

V is TRBV9 and J is TRBJ2-3; TRBD2 is a possible D gene (5 bases). CDR1 and CDR2 (germline): SGDLS, YYNGEE. The CDR3 runs to 16 residues. The germline V and J ends were trimmed by 0 bases and 6 bases, with 17 bases remaining between them. Written as DNA, the CDR3 is TGTGCCAGCAGCGTAGGCCTTCGAGGACTTGGGGATACGCAGTATTTT. Amino acid sequence: CASSVGLRGLGDTQYF.